Each of the 28 T cell receptor beta chains below was sequenced from the same sample in a study of T-cell memory formation after mild COVID-19. TCRdb itself ran the 5' RACE reads through MiXCR, one entry per CDR3 protein. Of a few hundred thousand distinct CDR3 sequences listed, approximately 19% are singletons. The source material was PBMCs or a T cell subset sorted from them (not recorded which). The receptors originated from a man in his late teens or twenties who had mild COVID-19 (a few samples of this study predate the infection). Cell type and time point are not known.

This chain connects TRBV7-2 to TRBJ1-1; 7 nucleotides agree with TRBD1. Germline CDR1 and CDR2: SGHTA and FQGNSA. V gave up 4 bases and J gave up 7 bases; unmatched junction bases: 9. CDR3 length: 14 amino acids. CDR3 bases: TGTGCCAGCAGCTCGGACAGGTCGATTCTTGAAGCTTTCTTT. This gives the protein CASSSDRSILEAFF.

This clonotype turned up a few times. V and J are TRBV20-1 and TRBJ2-2, with D unclear. The CDR3 spans 14 residues. The V end lost 2 bases, the J end lost 7 bases, and 14 bases lay between the germline ends. Germline loops: CDR1 DFQATT, CDR2 SNEGSKA (reference sequence). In DNA, the CDR3 is TGCAGTGCTAGATCCCCCTACAGTGGCGGGGAGCTGTTTTTT. This codes for CSARSPYSGGELFF.

In this sample, this clonotype turned up a few times. The chain is built from TRBV29-1 and TRBJ2-5; D is unresolved. CDR1 is SQVTM, CDR2 ANQGSEA, per germline. Trimming removed 5 bases from V and 0 bases from J, with 4 bases in between. This CDR3 is built from 11 residues. CDR3 amino acids: CSVSNQETQYF. Written as DNA, the CDR3 is TGCAGCGTTTCGAACCAAGAGACCCAGTACTTC.

The chain joins TRBV5-1 to TRBJ1-5; D possibly corresponds to TRBD1 (5 bases). CDR1 and CDR2 (germline): SGHRS, YFSETQ. Trimming took off 4 bases at V and 5 bases at J, with 13 bases between the two ends. The length of the CDR3 is 14 residues. The CDR3, as DNA: TGCGCCAGCAGCACGGGACGGATGGATCAGCCCCAGCATTTT. It specifies CASSTGRMDQPQHF.

This clonotype appeared a few times. The chain is built from TRBV6-6 and TRBJ1-5, with D perhaps TRBD1 (5 bases). Germline assignment: CDR1 MNHNY and CDR2 SVGAGI (reference sequence). Trimming cost V 0 bases and J 7 bases, with 13 bases left between them. The CDR3 covers 15 residues. CDR3: CASSYSIAGVQPQHF. The CDR3 DNA reads TGTGCCAGCAGTTACTCGATCGCGGGGGTACAGCCCCAGCATTTT.

The table lists this clonotype with many counts. J is TRBJ2-1 and V is TRBV27; TRBD1 matches 7 bases. Germline loops: CDR1 MNHEY, CDR2 SMNVEV (reference sequence). The CDR3 is made up of 15 amino acids. V lost 0 bases to trimming and J lost 10 bases; unmatched junction nucleotides: 9. Here the CDR3 reads CASSLSGTERQEQFF. CDR3 bases: TGTGCCAGCAGTTTATCAGGGACAGAACGACAGGAGCAGTTCTTC.

V gene TRBV4-1 combines with J gene TRBJ1-4, with TRBD1 as a possible D gene (5 bases). Trimming pared 2 bases from V and 7 bases from J, leaving 17 bases between. Germline CDR1 reads MGHRA; CDR2 reads YSYEKL. The CDR3 has 16 residues. The CDR3 protein is CASSQRPGGKGEKLFF. Here the CDR3 DNA reads TGCGCCAGCAGCCAACGCCCGGGGGGAAAGGGTGAAAAACTGTTTTTT.

This clonotype has a handful of counts. The J gene is TRBJ2-3, the V gene TRBV5-1, with D perhaps matching TRBD2 (6 bases). The ends were cut back, 6 bases at V and 5 bases at J, with 22 bases in the middle. The germline V gene has CDR1 SGHRS and CDR2 YFSETQ. The length of the CDR3 is 16 residues. DNA of the CDR3: TGCGCCAGCAACGGGGCGGGGAGAACCTTTGGAGATACGCAGTATTTT. Protein product: CASNGAGRTFGDTQYF.

The chain recombines TRBV5-1 with TRBJ2-3; D call uncertain. The CDR3 sequence is 13 residues long. V was shortened by 4 bases and J by 5 bases, with 11 bases between the two germline ends. Germline values: CDR1 SGHRS, CDR2 YFSETQ. The CDR3 bases are TGCGCCAGCAGCCGCCAAGACCGAGATACGCAGTATTTT. It codes for CASSRQDRDTQYF.

This clonotype was seen repeatedly, ten times or more. The genes are TRBV20-1 and TRBJ2-7, with 11 bases that match TRBD1. CDR1 DFQATT and CDR2 SNEGSKA come from the germline V gene (reference sequence). CDR3 length: 15 residues. The junction had 9 bases not matched to a gene; V was cut back by 4 bases and J by 4 bases. The CDR3 is CSATKAGTGGYEQYF. The CDR3 nucleotides are TGCAGTGCTACCAAGGCAGGGACAGGGGGTTACGAGCAGTACTTC.

V usage is TRBV12-3 or TRBV12-4 and J usage is TRBJ1-1; D uncertain. The V and J ends lost 6 bases and 3 bases respectively, with 17 bases between them. This CDR3 has 15 amino acids. As DNA, the CDR3 is TGTGCCAGCAGCCCGGGAGCCAGCTTAGACACTGAAGCTTTCTTT. Its translation is CASSPGASLDTEAFF.

This chain connects TRBV11-2 to TRBJ2-7; the D is unclear. The V and J ends lost 2 bases and 6 bases respectively, with 17 bases between them. In germline, CDR1 is SGHAT, CDR2 FQNNGV. The CDR3 is 15 residues long. The CDR3 loop is CASSLSGSPTTEQYF. Written as DNA, the CDR3 is TGTGCCAGCAGCTTATCAGGAAGCCCAACGACCGAGCAGTACTTC.

This clonotype was recorded a few times. The chain links TRBV5-4 to TRBJ1-2, with 8 nucleotides matching TRBD1. The CDR3 loop spans 14 amino acids. V was clipped by 4 bases and J by 7 bases; unmatched bases: 9. Germline V gene data show CDR1 as SGHNT and CDR2 as YYREEE (reference sequence). CDR3 sequence: CASSDDRGGSGYTF. The CDR3 region has the DNA TGTGCCAGCAGCGATGACAGGGGCGGGAGTGGCTACACCTTC.

The table lists this clonotype with a few counts. The chain recombines TRBV2 with TRBJ2-7, with D unresolved. The CDR3 is made up of 14 amino acids. Trimming cost V 6 bases and J 0 bases, with 12 bases left between them. CDR1 and CDR2 from the germline V gene are SNHLY and FYNNEI. The CDR3 coding sequence is TGTGCCAGCAGCCTATCTTATACCTCCTACGAGCAGTACTTC. The encoded protein is CASSLSYTSYEQYF.

This chain joins TRBV28 and TRBJ2-1; TRBD1 matches 7 bases. Germline V gives CDR1 MDHEN, CDR2 SYDVKM. With V trimmed by 6 bases and J by 4 bases, 6 bases remained unmatched. The CDR3 contains 14 residues. For the CDR3, the DNA is TGTGCCAGCAGGGTAACAGGGGATTACAATGAGCAGTTCTTC. Amino acid sequence: CASRVTGDYNEQFF. Variable domain in full (rest from reference TRBV28 and TRBJ2-1): DVKVTQSSRYLVKRTGEKVFLECVQDMDHENMFWYRQDPGLGLRLIYFSYDVKMKEKGDIPEGYSVSREKKERFSLILESASTNQTSMYLCASRVTGDYNEQFFGPGTRLTVL.

The V and J genes are TRBV12-3 or TRBV12-4 and TRBJ1-4; D not certain. The CDR3 has 14 residues. V dropped 5 bases and J dropped 0 bases, with 7 bases sitting between them. The CDR3 nucleotides are TGTGCCAGCAGTGTGGGATCAACTAATGAAAAACTGTTTTTT. Translation: CASSVGSTNEKLFF.

This clonotype came up a few times. The chain combines TRBV4-3 with TRBJ1-1, with TRBD1 matching 8 bases. Germline V gene data show CDR1 as LGHNA and CDR2 as YSLEER. The J segment lost 6 bases and the V segment lost 0 bases, leaving 3 bases of the junction unmatched. The CDR3 spans 14 residues. The CDR3 DNA reads TGCGCCAGCAGCCAAGATAGGGACAGGTCTGAAGCTTTCTTT. This codes for CASSQDRDRSEAFF.

The chain carries TRBV7-2 and TRBJ2-6, with D unresolved. Trimming pared 3 bases from V and 1 base from J, leaving 7 bases between. In germline, CDR1 is SGHTA, CDR2 FQGNSA. The CDR3 is 15 residues long. Written as DNA, the CDR3 is TGTGCCAGCAGCTTGAGAAGGTCTGGGGCCAACGTCCTGACTTTC. It is translated as CASSLRRSGANVLTF.

The gene calls are TRBV11-1 and TRBJ2-3, with TRBD2 matching over 13 bases. CDR3 length equals 16 residues. The junction had 6 bases not matched to a gene; V was cut back by 5 bases and J by 4 bases. The V gene's germline CDR1 is SGHAT and CDR2 FQDESV (reference sequence). This CDR3 is CASSEGLAGASDTQYF. As DNA, the CDR3 is TGTGCCAGCAGCGAAGGACTAGCGGGGGCCTCAGATACGCAGTATTTT.

A few counts support this clonotype. The chain is built from TRBV4-3 and TRBJ2-2, with D perhaps TRBD1 or TRBD2 (5 bases each). V was pared by 3 bases and J by 4 bases, with 15 bases between. The CDR3 contains 16 residues. In germline, CDR1 is LGHNA, CDR2 YSLEER. DNA for the CDR3: TGCGCCAGCAGCCAGGTGCCGGGGCTTTCCACCGGGGAGCTGTTTTTT. It encodes CASSQVPGLSTGELFF.

This clonotype was recorded once. The chain has TRBV7-6 and TRBJ2-2; 9 bases match TRBD1. V was clipped by 1 base and J by 4 bases; unmatched bases: 7. The CDR3 covers 17 residues. Per germline, CDR1 SGHVS and CDR2 FNYEAQ. For the CDR3, the DNA is TGTGCCAGCAGCTTAGGAACAGGGGGCTCGGGCACCGGGGAGCTGTTTTTT. The encoded protein is CASSLGTGGSGTGELFF.

The sample holds many counts of this clonotype. The CDR3 protein is CASSPSTANSGNTIYF. CDR3 DNA: TGTGCCAGCTCACCTTCGACAGCAAACTCTGGAAACACCATATATTTT. V gene TRBV18 combines with J gene TRBJ1-3; D is perhaps TRBD1 (5 bases). The germline V gene encodes CDR1 KGHSH and CDR2 LQKENI. This CDR3 spans 16 amino acids. V lost 3 bases and J 0 bases, leaving 12 bases between the germline ends.

This clonotype was picked up a small number of times. This sequence joins TRBV4-2 and TRBJ2-2; perhaps TRBD1 as D (7 bases). The germline gives CDR1 LGHNA, CDR2 YNFKEQ. Trimming shortened V by 3 bases and J by 1 base, and 12 bases separated the two germline ends. The CDR3 is 16 amino acids. CDR3 sequence: CASSQAGQLNTGELFF. For the CDR3, the DNA is TGTGCCAGCAGCCAGGCGGGACAGCTGAACACCGGGGAGCTGTTTTTT.

The V call is TRBV6-6, the J call TRBJ1-1; no firm D call. The CDR3 runs to 11 residues. Germline-derived CDR1 and CDR2 are MNHNY and SVGAGI (reference sequence). V lost 2 bases and J lost 11, with 9 bases in between. Here the CDR3 DNA reads TGTGCCAGCAGTTACACCACGGGGGCTTTCTTT. This sequence encodes CASSYTTGAFF.

This chain uses TRBV7-9 with TRBJ1-1; tentative D call: TRBD1 (6 bases). The CDR3 is 15 amino acids. Germline V gene lookup returns CDR1 SEHNR and CDR2 FQNEAQ (reference sequence). Trimming took 5 bases from V and 0 from J, leaving 13 bases between them. The CDR3 DNA reads TGTGCCAGCAGCGCTCAGGGGCGAATGAACACTGAAGCTTTCTTT. Residues: CASSAQGRMNTEAFF.

This clonotype has only a few counts. The gene calls are TRBV5-1 and TRBJ1-1; possible D gene TRBD1, 6 bases. Germline V gives CDR1 SGHRS, CDR2 YFSETQ. The CDR3 runs 16 residues. Trimming stripped 3 bases from V and 1 base from J, with 16 bases between. CDR3 residues: CASSSMPLQGNTEAFF. CDR3 DNA sequence: TGCGCCAGCAGCTCGATGCCACTACAGGGGAACACTGAAGCTTTCTTT.

This clonotype has more than one count but fewer than ten. The chain links TRBV29-1 to TRBJ1-1, with TRBD1 as a possible D gene (6 bases). Germline V gene sequence: CDR1 SQVTM, CDR2 ANQGSEA. Trimming pared 6 bases from V and 4 bases from J, leaving 27 bases between. The length of the CDR3 is 17 residues. The chain's CDR3 is CSVRGLNVRELSTEAFF. CDR3 DNA: TGCAGCGTCCGGGGGCTGAATGTGAGGGAACTGAGCACTGAAGCTTTCTTT.

The genes are TRBV9 and TRBJ1-5, with D perhaps TRBD1 (5 bases). From germline, CDR1 is SGDLS and CDR2 YYNGEE. The germline V and J ends were trimmed by 1 base and 10 bases, with 12 bases remaining between them. The CDR3 loop spans 13 amino acids. The CDR3 coding sequence is TGTGCCAGCAGCGTAACAGGCTCGGGACCCCAGCATTTT. As protein: CASSVTGSGPQHF.